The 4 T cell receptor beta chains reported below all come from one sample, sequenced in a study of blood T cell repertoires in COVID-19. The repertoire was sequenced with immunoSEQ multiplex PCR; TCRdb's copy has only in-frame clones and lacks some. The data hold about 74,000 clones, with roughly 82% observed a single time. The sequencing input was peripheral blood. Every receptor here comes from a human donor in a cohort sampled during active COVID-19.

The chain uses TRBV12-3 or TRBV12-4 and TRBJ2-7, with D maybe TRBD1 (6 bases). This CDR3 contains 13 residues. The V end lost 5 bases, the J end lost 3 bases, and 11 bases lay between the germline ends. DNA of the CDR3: TGTGCCAGCAGTCGACAGGTTAACTACGAGCAGTACTTC. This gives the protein CASSRQVNYEQYF.

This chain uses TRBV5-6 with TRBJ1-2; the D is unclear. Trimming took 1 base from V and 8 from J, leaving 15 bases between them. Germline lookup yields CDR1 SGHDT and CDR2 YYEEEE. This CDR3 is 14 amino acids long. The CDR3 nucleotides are TGTGCCAGCAGCTTGAGAAGTCGGGGAGGGGGCTACACCTTC. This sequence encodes CASSLRSRGGGYTF.

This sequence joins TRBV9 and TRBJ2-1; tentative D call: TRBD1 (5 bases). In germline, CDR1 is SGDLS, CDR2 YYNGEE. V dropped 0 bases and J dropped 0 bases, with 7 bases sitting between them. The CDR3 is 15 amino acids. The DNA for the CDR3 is TGTGCCAGCAGCGTAGCTGACAGCTCCTACAATGAGCAGTTCTTC. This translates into CASSVADSSYNEQFF.

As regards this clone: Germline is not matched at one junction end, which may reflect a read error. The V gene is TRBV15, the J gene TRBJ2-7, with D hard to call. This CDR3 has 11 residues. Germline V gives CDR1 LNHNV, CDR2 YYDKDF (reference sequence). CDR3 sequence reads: CATSRDLEQYF. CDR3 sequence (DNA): TGTGCCACCAGCCGAGATCTCGAGCAGTACTTC.